This TCR beta chain was obtained from a study of blood T cell repertoires in COVID-19. Study-wide background: COVID-19 samples collected from the United States, Italy and Spain covered acute and convalescent phases. PBMCs, B-cell-depleted T cells, or T cells were the source of the cDNA or gDNA that made up the material.

The CDR3 runs 13 residues. Per germline, CDR1 MDHEN and CDR2 SYDVKM. V dropped 6 bases and J dropped 3 bases, with 9 bases sitting between them. Original processing methods: By means of reference gene primer amplification, nucleated cell counts were estimated. The data were produced by immunoSEQ multiplex PCR, yet TCRdb's version contains in-frame clones alone and is incomplete. The V and J calls and clone size were taken over from that table, and D and trimming were inferred from the DNA. This sample has some 96,000 clones, with 70% to 90% found just once. The V call is TRBV28, the J call TRBJ1-5; D unclear. The source material was peripheral blood. This sequence was found in a human donor in a cohort sampled during active COVID-19. As DNA, the CDR3 is TGTGCCAGCAGATCCCCACACAATCAGCCCCAGCATTTT. Its protein is CASRSPHNQPQHF.